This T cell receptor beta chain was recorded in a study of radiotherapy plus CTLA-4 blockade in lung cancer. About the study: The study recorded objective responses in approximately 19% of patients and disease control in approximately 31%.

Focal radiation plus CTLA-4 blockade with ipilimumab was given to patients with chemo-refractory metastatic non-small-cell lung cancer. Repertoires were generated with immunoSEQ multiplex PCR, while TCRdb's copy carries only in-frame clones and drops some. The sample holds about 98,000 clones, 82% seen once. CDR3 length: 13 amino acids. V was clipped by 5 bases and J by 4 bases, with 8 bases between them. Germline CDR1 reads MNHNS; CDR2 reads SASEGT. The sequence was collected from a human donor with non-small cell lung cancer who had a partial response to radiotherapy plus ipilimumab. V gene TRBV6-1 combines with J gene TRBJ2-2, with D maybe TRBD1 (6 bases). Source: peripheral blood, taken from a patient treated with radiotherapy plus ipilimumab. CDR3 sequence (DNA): TGTGCCAGCAGTAGGGACATCACCGGGGAGCTGTTTTTT. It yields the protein CASSRDITGELFF.